Listed below are T cell receptor beta chains from one sample, sequenced in a study of shared clonotypes between healthy human individuals. Produced via immunoSEQ multiplex PCR; TCRdb's table is partial and in-frame only. This table has 1,500,000 or so clones, about 96% appearing once. What was sequenced was naive CD4+ T cells sorted from blood. The receptors here all came from a man younger than 40 in good health. CDR3s include the opening cysteine and the closing phenylalanine or tryptophan. The D gene is left open where the match is weak.

V gene: TRBV29-1; D gene: TRBD1; CDR3 protein: CSVEEQGLGEQFF
V gene: TRBV11-2; D gene: TRBD2; CDR3 protein: CASSLVGLAGADTQYF
V gene: TRBV28; D gene: NA; CDR3 protein: CASSDPPNGYTF
V gene: TRBV18; D gene: NA; CDR3 protein: CASSPPGHSTDTQYF
V gene: TRBV27; D gene: TRBD1; CDR3 protein: CASSLRTGGFETQYF
V gene: TRBV9; D gene: NA; CDR3 protein: CASSVATGNTIYF
V gene: TRBV7-9; D gene: NA; CDR3 protein: CASSLAAAPPETQYF
V gene: TRBV5-1; D gene: NA; CDR3 protein: CASSPHAVTSGNTIYF
V gene: TRBV28; D gene: NA; CDR3 protein: CASSPSGAPNYGYTF
V gene: TRBV19; D gene: NA; CDR3 protein: CASSIGQGKLAGPGSYNEQFF
V gene: TRBV5-1; D gene: NA; CDR3 protein: CASSLDTFGYTF
V gene: TRBV11-2; D gene: TRBD2; CDR3 protein: CASTLPRPGTSANNEQFF
V gene: TRBV13; D gene: TRBD2; CDR3 protein: CASSSRTSGRGTDEQYF
V gene: TRBV7-9; D gene: TRBD1; CDR3 protein: CASSPGTGAFRSYTF
V gene: TRBV7-9; D gene: TRBD2; CDR3 protein: CASSFGTRMDNEQFF
V gene: TRBV6-5; D gene: TRBD1; CDR3 protein: CASSHPDRLKTQYF
V gene: TRBV20-1; D gene: NA; CDR3 protein: CSAGVQNIQYF
V gene: TRBV28; D gene: NA; CDR3 protein: CVTSRGFNTQYF
V gene: TRBV13; D gene: TRBD1; CDR3 protein: CASSSGQGGYGYTF
V gene: TRBV6-5; D gene: NA; CDR3 protein: CASSWRLAKNYEQYF
V gene: TRBV7-2; D gene: NA; CDR3 protein: CASSLVVGEYEQYF